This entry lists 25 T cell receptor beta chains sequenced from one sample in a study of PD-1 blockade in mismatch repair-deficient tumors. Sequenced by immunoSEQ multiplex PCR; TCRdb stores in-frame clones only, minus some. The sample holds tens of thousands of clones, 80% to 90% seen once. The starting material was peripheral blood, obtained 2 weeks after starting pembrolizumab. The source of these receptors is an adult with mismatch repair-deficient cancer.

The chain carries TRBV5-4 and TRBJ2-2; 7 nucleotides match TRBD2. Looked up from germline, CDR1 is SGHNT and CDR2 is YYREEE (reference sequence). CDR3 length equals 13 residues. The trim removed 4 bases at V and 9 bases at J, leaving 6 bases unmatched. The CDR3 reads CASSKDSGRELFF. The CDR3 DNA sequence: TGTGCCAGCAGCAAGGATAGCGGGCGGGAGCTGTTTTTT.

CDR3 loop: CASSFRGVGADTQYF. The CDR3, as DNA: TGTGCCAGCAGTTTTCGGGGAGTCGGGGCAGATACGCAGTATTTT. V usage is TRBV27 and J usage is TRBJ2-3; possible D gene TRBD2, 5 bases. V was pared by 3 bases and J by 4 bases, with 14 bases between. Germline lookup yields CDR1 MNHEY and CDR2 SMNVEV (reference sequence). The CDR3 runs to 15 residues.

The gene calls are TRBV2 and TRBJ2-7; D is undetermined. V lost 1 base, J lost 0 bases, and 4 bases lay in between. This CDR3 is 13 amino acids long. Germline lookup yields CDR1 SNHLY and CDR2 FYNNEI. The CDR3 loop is CASSEGFSYEQYF. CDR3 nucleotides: TGTGCCAGCAGTGAAGGGTTCTCCTACGAGCAGTACTTC.

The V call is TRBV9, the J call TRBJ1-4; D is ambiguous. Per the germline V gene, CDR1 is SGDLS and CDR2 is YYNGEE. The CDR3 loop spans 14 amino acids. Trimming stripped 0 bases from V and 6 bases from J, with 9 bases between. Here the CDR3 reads CASSVGAGDEKLFF. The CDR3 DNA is TGTGCCAGCAGCGTAGGGGCCGGGGATGAAAAACTGTTTTTT.

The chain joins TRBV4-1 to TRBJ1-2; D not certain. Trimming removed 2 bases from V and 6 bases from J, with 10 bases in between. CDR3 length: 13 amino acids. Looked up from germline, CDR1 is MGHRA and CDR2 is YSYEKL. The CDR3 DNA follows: TGCGCCAGCAGCCAAACCGTCGATGATGGCTACACCTTC. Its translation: CASSQTVDDGYTF.

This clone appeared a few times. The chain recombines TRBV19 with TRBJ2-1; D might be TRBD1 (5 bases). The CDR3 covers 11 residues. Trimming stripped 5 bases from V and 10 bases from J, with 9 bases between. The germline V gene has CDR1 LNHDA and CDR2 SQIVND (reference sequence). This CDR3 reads CASSHRSEQFF. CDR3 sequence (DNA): TGTGCCAGTAGTCACAGGTCCGAGCAGTTCTTC.

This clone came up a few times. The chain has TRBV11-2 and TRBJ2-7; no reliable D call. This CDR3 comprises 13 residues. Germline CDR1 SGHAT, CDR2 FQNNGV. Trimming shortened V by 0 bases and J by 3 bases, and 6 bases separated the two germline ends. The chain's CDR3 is CASSLDFRYEQYF. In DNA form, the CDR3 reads TGTGCCAGCAGCTTAGACTTCCGCTACGAGCAGTACTTC.

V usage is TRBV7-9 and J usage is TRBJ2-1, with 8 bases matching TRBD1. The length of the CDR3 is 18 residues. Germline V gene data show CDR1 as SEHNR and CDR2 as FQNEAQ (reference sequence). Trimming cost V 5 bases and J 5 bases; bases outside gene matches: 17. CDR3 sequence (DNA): TGTGCCAGCAGCCGCTGGAGCGACTGGACAGGGCACGACAATGAGCAGTTCTTC. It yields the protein CASSRWSDWTGHDNEQFF.

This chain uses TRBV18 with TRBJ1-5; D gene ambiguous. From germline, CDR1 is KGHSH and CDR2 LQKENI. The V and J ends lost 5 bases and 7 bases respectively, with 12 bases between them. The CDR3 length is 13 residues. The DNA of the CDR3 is TGTGCCAGCTCAGAGGGTGCGGAGCAGCCCCAGCATTTT. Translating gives CASSEGAEQPQHF. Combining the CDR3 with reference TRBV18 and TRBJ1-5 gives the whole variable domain NAGVMQNPRHLVRRRGQEARLRCSPMKGHSHVYWYRQLPEEGLKFMVYLQKENIIDESGMPKERFSAEFPKEGPSILRIQQVVRGDSAAYFCASSEGAEQPQHFGDGTRLSIL.

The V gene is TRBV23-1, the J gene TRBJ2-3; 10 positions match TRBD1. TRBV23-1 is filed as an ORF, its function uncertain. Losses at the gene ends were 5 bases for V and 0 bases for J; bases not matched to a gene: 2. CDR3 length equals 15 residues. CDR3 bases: TGCGCCAGCAGTGAGGACAGGGGGAGCACAGATACGCAGTATTTT. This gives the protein CASSEDRGSTDTQYF.

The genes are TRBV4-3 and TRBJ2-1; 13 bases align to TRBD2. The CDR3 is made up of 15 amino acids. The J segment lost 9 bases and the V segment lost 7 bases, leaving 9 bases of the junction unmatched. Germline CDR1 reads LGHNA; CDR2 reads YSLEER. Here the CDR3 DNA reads TGCGCCAGCACGCGACTAGCGGGAGGCTCGGGTGAGCAGTTCTTC. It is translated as CASTRLAGGSGEQFF.

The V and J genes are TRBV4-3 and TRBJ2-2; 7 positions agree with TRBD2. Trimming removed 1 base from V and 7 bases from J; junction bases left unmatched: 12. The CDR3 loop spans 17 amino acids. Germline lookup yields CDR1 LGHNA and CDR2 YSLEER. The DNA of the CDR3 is TGCGCCAGCAGCCAAGGGGGCGGGATGGGGAGGGTCGGGGAGCTGTTTTTT. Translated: CASSQGGGMGRVGELFF.

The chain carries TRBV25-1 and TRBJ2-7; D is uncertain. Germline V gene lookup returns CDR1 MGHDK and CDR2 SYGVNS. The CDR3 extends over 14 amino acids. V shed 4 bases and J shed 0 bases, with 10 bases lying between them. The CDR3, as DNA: TGTGCCAGCAGTGGCCCCAGTATCTCCTACGAGCAGTACTTC. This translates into CASSGPSISYEQYF.

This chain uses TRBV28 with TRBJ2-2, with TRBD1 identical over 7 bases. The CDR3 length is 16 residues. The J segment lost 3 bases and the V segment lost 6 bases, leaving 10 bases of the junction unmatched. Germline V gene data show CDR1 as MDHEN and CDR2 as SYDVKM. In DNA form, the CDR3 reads TGTGCCAGCAGGGGGGACAGCGACCTTGACACCGGGGAGCTGTTTTTT. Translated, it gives CASRGDSDLDTGELFF.

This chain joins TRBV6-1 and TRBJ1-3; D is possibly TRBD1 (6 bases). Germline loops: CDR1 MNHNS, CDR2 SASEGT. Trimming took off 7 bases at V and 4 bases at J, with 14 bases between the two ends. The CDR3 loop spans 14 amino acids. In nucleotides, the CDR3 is TGTGCCAGCAATTCCGGGACACCCGGAAACACCATATATTTT. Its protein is CASNSGTPGNTIYF.

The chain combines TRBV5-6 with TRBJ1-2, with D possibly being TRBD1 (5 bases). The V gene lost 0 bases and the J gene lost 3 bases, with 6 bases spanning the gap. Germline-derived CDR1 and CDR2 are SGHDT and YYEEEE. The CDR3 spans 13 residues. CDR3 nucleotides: TGTGCCAGCAGCTTGGGGGGCGACTATGGCTACACCTTC. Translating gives CASSLGGDYGYTF.

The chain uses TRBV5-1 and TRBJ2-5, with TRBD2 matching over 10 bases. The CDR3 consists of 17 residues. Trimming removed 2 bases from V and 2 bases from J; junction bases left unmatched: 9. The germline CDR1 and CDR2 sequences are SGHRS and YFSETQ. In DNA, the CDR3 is TGCGCCAGCAGCTTCCATCCGGGACTAGCGACACAAGAGACCCAGTACTTC. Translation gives CASSFHPGLATQETQYF.

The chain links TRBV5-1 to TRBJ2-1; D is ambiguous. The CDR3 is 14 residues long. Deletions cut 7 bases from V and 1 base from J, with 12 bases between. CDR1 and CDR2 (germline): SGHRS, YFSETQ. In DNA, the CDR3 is TGCGCCAGCGGCAGGTCGCCGTCCTACAATGAGCAGTTCTTC. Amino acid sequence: CASGRSPSYNEQFF. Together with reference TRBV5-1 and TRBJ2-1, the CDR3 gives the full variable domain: KAGVTQTPRYLIKTRGQQVTLSCSPISGHRSVSWYQQTPGQGLQFLFEYFSETQRNKGNFPGRFSGRQFSNSRSEMNVSTLELGDSALYLCASGRSPSYNEQFFGPGTRLTVL.

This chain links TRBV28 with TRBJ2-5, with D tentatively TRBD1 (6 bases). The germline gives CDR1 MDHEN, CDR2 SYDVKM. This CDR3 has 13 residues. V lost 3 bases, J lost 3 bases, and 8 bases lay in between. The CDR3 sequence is CASSFPGEETQYF. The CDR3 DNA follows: TGTGCCAGCAGTTTCCCAGGGGAAGAGACCCAGTACTTC.

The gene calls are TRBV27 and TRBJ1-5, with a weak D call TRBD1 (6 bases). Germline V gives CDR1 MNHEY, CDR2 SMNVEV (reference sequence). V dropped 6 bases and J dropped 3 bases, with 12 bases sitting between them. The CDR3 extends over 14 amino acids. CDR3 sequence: CASRERQANQPQHF. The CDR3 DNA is TGTGCCAGCAGGGAGAGACAGGCCAATCAGCCCCAGCATTTT.

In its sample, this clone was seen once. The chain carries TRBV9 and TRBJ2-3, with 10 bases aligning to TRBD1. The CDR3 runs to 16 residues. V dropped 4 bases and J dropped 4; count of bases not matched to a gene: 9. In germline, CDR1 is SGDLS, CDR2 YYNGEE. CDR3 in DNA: TGTGCCAGCAGCCACTCCGGGACAGGGGCGGCAGATACGCAGTATTTT. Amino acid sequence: CASSHSGTGAADTQYF.

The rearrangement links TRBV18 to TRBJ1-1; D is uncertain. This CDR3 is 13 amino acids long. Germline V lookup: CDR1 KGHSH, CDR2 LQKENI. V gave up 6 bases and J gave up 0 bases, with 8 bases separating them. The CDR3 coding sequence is TGTGCCAGCTCCGAAGACTTGAACACTGAAGCTTTCTTT. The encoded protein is CASSEDLNTEAFF.

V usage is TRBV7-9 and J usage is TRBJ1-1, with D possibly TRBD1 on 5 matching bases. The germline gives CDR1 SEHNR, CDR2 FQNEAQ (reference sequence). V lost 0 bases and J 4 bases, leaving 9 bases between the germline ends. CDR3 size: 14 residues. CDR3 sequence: CASSLAGTGTEAFF. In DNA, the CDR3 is TGTGCCAGCAGCTTAGCCGGGACGGGCACTGAAGCTTTCTTT.

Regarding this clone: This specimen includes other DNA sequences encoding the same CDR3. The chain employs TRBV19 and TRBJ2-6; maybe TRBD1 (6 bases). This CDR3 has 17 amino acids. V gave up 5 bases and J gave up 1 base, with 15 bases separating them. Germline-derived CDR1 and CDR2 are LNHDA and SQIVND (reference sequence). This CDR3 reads CASSAPRRGSGANVLTF. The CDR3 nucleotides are TGTGCCAGTAGTGCTCCCCGCAGGGGATCTGGGGCCAACGTCCTGACTTTC.

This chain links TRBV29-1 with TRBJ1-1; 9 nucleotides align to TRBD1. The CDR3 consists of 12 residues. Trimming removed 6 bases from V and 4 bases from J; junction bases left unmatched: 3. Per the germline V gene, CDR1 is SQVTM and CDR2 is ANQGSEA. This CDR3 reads CSVPQGATEAFF. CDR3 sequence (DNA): TGCAGCGTCCCACAGGGGGCCACTGAAGCTTTCTTT.